This T cell receptor beta chain was captured by sequencing in a study of blood T cell repertoires in COVID-19. Recovered status applied to Cohort 3 donors who had two consecutive negative PCRs. It also applied to those with clearance or with symptom resolution. Sequencing was performed with immunoSEQ multiplex PCR; in TCRdb, only in-frame clones are kept and a portion is missing. Here the sample spans around 370,000 clones, 88% being singletons. The V gene's germline CDR1 is LGHDT and CDR2 YNNKEL (reference sequence). CDR3 size: 17 residues. V lost 0 bases to trimming and J lost 0 bases, with 12 bases between them.

This chain uses TRBV3-1 (or the pseudogene TRBV3-2) with TRBJ2-1, with TRBD1 as a possible D gene (6 bases). The origin of this receptor is a young woman who had recovered from COVID-19. Sequencing was performed on PBMCs or T cells enriched from blood (not recorded which). The CDR3 loop is CASSQDLMGASYNEQFF. The CDR3 DNA reads as TGTGCCAGCAGCCAAGATCTTATGGGGGCCTCCTACAATGAGCAGTTCTTC.